This TCR beta chain was obtained from a study of T cell clonality in common variable immunodeficiency. Comments on this clone: The read falls 3 residues short of the CDR3 end, and the missing part is taken from the germline J gene.

There are 14 residues in the CDR3. Germline V gene data show CDR1 as WSHSY and CDR2 as SAAADI. Only in-frame clones appear in the TCRdb table, and some are missing; sequencing was by immunoSEQ multiplex PCR. The repertoire yields over 55,000 clones, none seen only once; the top ten contain under 2%. The V and J genes are TRBV10-2 and TRBJ1-2; weak D call: TRBD1 (6 bases). The sequenced sample consisted of peripheral blood mononuclear cells. The TCR sequence derives from a person between 18 and 70 years old in good health. Incomplete CDR3 DNA: TGCGCCAGCAGGGAAACGACAGGATTAGAAGGC. Encoded protein: CASRETTGLEG. The whole CDR3 region reads CASRETTGLEGYTF.